This record concerns one T cell receptor (beta chain) sequence. Its matching antigen is unknown. Expressed TCRB transcripts were sequenced, since all the RNA that had been isolated was reverse transcribed. Generated by immunoSEQ multiplex PCR, the TCRdb table keeps only in-frame clones and is missing some. This sample has around 710,000 clones, with around 12% found just once. This specimen belongs to a study of beta chain features in type 1 diabetes. Overall study findings and caveats: In all four CD4+ subsets, TCRB CDR3 length was significantly, moderately reduced in type 1 diabetes.

Trimming removed 2 bases from V and 1 base from J, with 11 bases in between. Germline CDR1 LNHNV, CDR2 YYDKDF (reference sequence). The CDR3 is made up of 16 amino acids. The chain recombines TRBV15 with TRBJ1-4; no reliable D call. This receptor was identified in a young man with type 1 diabetes. Specimen: naive CD4+ T cells from blood. CDR3 loop: CATSRSLLETNEKLFF. The CDR3 coding sequence is TGTGCCACCAGCAGATCGCTTTTAGAAACTAATGAAAAACTGTTTTTT.